This record covers a single TCR beta chain. This sample was included in a study of blood T cell repertoires in COVID-19. TCRdb keeps only in-frame clones here, not all; method: immunoSEQ multiplex PCR. The table has 200,000 to 250,000 clones, 86% seen once. From germline, CDR1 is MGHRA and CDR2 YSYEKL. This CDR3 region has 15 residues. V dropped 7 bases and J dropped 4; count of bases not matched to a gene: 8. This receptor was obtained from a man aged 55 to 70 with acute or convalescent COVID-19. Sequencing was performed on peripheral blood. The chain couples TRBV4-1 to TRBJ2-3, with 10 bases fitting TRBD2. The CDR3 bases are TGCGCCAGCACGAGGGCTAGCGGGGGTCCAGATACGCAGTATTTT. This gives the protein CASTRASGGPDTQYF.